This T cell receptor (beta chain) appears in the sequencing data of a study of T cells in Graves' hyperthyroidism and ophthalmopathy. Findings of the study overall: Most thyroid clonotypes expanded above 0.001 were also detected in blood.

The CDR3 consists of 13 residues. The V and J ends lost 0 bases and 9 bases respectively, with 11 bases between them. Germline CDR1 MNHEY, CDR2 SVGAGI. Ophthalmopathy in the patients scored at least 3 on Clinical Activity Score and at least 4 on NOSPECS grade, lasting under 3 months. This clonotype has only a few counts. Its antigen is still unknown. RNA transcripts served as the template for amplifying TCR beta CDR3 regions. An initial round of RT-PCR targeting the TCR CDR3 relied on the HTBI primer set. TCRdb reprocessed the multiplex PCR reads via MiXCR and lists one record per CDR3 protein. The sample includes approximately 600,000 distinct CDR3 sequences, more than 20% of them seen just once.

Sequencing input: blood. This TCR came from a man aged 25-45 years with Graves' ophthalmopathy. The chain recombines TRBV6-5 with TRBJ2-5; D is unresolved. The chain's CDR3 is CASSYSRPGAQYF. As DNA, the CDR3 is TGTGCCAGCAGTTACTCGAGGCCTGGAGCCCAGTACTTC.